This T cell receptor (beta chain) comes out of a study of blood T cell repertoires in COVID-19. Sequenced by immunoSEQ multiplex PCR; TCRdb stores in-frame clones only, minus some. The sample carries some 110,000 clones, 81% recorded once. The CDR3 is 15 amino acids. The V gene end was trimmed by 2 bases and the J gene end by 8 bases; junction bases not matched to a gene: 11. CDR1 and CDR2 from the germline V gene are LGHDT and YNNKEL (reference sequence). This clonotype was obtained from an elderly man with acute or convalescent COVID-19. This rearrangement joins TRBV3-1 (or the pseudogene TRBV3-2) to TRBJ1-2; 7 nucleotides match TRBD1. The sequencing input was peripheral blood. CDR3 DNA sequence: TGTGCCAGCAGCCAAAGTTTCGGGACAGCAAGGGGCTACACCTTC. It specifies CASSQSFGTARGYTF.